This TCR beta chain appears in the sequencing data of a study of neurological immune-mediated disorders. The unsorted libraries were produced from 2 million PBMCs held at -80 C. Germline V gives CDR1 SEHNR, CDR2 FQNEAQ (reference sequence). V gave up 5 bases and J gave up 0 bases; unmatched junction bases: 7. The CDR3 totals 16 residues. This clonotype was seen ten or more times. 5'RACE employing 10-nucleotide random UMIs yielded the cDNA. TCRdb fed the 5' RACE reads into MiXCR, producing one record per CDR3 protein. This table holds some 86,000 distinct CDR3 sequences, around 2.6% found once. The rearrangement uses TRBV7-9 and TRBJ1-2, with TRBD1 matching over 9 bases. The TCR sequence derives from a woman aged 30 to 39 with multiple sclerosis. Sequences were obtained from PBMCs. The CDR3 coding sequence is TGTGCCAGCAGCGTGGGGGACAGGGCTTCTAACTATGGCTACACCTTC. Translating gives CASSVGDRASNYGYTF.